The 23 T cell receptor beta chains below were found in one sample sequenced in a study of shared clonotypes between healthy human individuals. Profiling relied on immunoSEQ multiplex PCR, and the TCRdb table lists in-frame clones only, not all of them. Of 950,000 to 1,100,000 clones listed, 75% to 85% are singletons. What was sequenced was memory CD4+ T cells from PBMCs. Subset of the sample: CD45RA-negative fraction. Receptors were obtained from a man younger than 30 in good health. Some clones in this sample may be carry-over from other donors' samples.

This chain joins TRBV6-6 and TRBJ2-2; no clear D. CDR3 size: 11 residues. Trimming stripped 8 bases from V and 6 bases from J, with 7 bases between. CDR1 is MNHNY, CDR2 SVGAGI, per germline (reference sequence). DNA of the CDR3: TGTGCCAGCGAAGAGGCCGGGGAGCTGTTTTTT. Encoded protein: CASEEAGELFF.

This clone was observed a single time. The rearrangement links TRBV5-6 to TRBJ2-7; TRBD2 agrees at 10 bases. This CDR3 is built from 15 residues. V lost 0 bases and J lost 5; bases outside the gene matches: 5. The germline V gene encodes CDR1 SGHDT and CDR2 YYEEEE. CDR3 DNA: TGTGCCAGCAGCTTGGAGCGGACTAGCGGCCACGAGCAGTACTTC. Protein product: CASSLERTSGHEQYF.

This sequence joins TRBV9 and TRBJ2-5; TRBD2 matches at 7 bases. Germline-derived CDR1 and CDR2 are SGDLS and YYNGEE. J lost 7 bases, V lost 6 bases, and 6 bases had no gene match. CDR3 length equals 12 residues. CDR3 region: CASNAGEGTQYF. The CDR3 DNA reads TGTGCCAGCAATGCGGGGGAGGGGACCCAGTACTTC.

The CDR3 DNA follows: TGCAGCGTTGAGGGGGGCCTAGGGCAGTACTTC. It codes for CSVEGGLGQYF. The chain has TRBV29-1 and TRBJ2-5, with D perhaps matching TRBD1 or TRBD2 (6 bases each). The V gene's germline CDR1 is SQVTM and CDR2 ANQGSEA. The length of the CDR3 is 11 residues. Trimming removed 3 bases at V and 11 bases at J, with 13 bases between.

The V and J genes are TRBV29-1 and TRBJ1-1; the D is unclear. V was clipped by 4 bases and J by 7 bases, with 10 bases between them. The V gene's germline CDR1 is SQVTM and CDR2 ANQGSEA. CDR3 length: 11 residues. The CDR3 spells CSVVRSDEAFF. The CDR3 nucleotides are TGCAGCGTTGTACGAAGTGATGAAGCTTTCTTT.

The V and J genes are TRBV7-8 and TRBJ1-3; D is possibly TRBD1 (6 bases). Germline V gives CDR1 SGHVS, CDR2 FQNEAQ. CDR3 size: 14 residues. V lost 2 bases to trimming and J lost 7 bases, with 12 bases between them. The CDR3 DNA is TGTGCCAGCAGCTTATCAACAGGGAGGAACACCATATATTTT. It translates to CASSLSTGRNTIYF.

Points on this clone: A far larger clone is one nucleotide away, so this likely arose from a read error. The sample holds other DNA sequences that translate to the same CDR3. The chain carries TRBV28 and TRBJ1-2; D unresolved. Deletions cut 4 bases from V and 5 bases from J, with 8 bases between. The germline CDR1 and CDR2 sequences are MDHEN and SYDVKM. The CDR3 contains 12 residues. This CDR3 is CASSSTDYGYTF. The CDR3, as DNA: TGTGCCAGCAGTTCCACAGATTATGGCTACACCTTC.

The chain has TRBV11-2 and TRBJ1-2; 8 nucleotides align to TRBD1. Unmatched junction bases numbered 15, after V lost 5 bases and J lost 4 bases. Germline V lookup: CDR1 SGHAT, CDR2 FQNNGV. CDR3 size: 17 residues. The CDR3 sequence: CASSIMGHRQGSYGYTF. The CDR3 region has the DNA TGTGCCAGCAGCATCATGGGTCATAGACAGGGGTCCTATGGCTACACCTTC. Drawing the rest from reference TRBV11-2 and TRBJ1-2, the complete variable domain is EAGVAQSPRYKIIEKRQSVAFWCNPISGHATLYWYQQILGQGPKLLIQFQNNGVVDDSQLPKDRFSAERLKGVDSTLKIQPAKLEDSAVYLCASSIMGHRQGSYGYTFGSGTRLTVV.

The chain links TRBV30 to TRBJ2-7; maybe TRBD2 (6 bases). Germline V gene lookup returns CDR1 GTSNPN and CDR2 SVGIG (reference sequence). Trimming removed 2 bases from V and 2 bases from J, with 13 bases in between. The length of the CDR3 is 14 residues. The DNA of the CDR3 is TGTGCCTGGAGTAAGGCGGGGAGCACCTACGAGCAGTACTTC. The encoded protein is CAWSKAGSTYEQYF.

This clone has only a few counts. The rearrangement links TRBV5-1 to TRBJ2-3, with a possible D match to TRBD1 (7 bases). Germline V gives CDR1 SGHRS, CDR2 YFSETQ. This CDR3 has 17 residues. V was clipped by 0 bases and J by 3 bases, with 17 bases between them. The CDR3 DNA sequence: TGCGCCAGCAGCTTGGCCGGGACGGCAGGGGGGACAGATACGCAGTATTTT. It yields the protein CASSLAGTAGGTDTQYF.

The chain couples TRBV27 to TRBJ1-1, with 8 positions matching TRBD1. The V gene end was trimmed by 1 base and the J gene end by 11 bases; junction bases not matched to a gene: 6. Germline lookup yields CDR1 MNHEY and CDR2 SMNVEV (reference sequence). The CDR3 runs 13 residues. This CDR3 is CASSLFTGGSAFF. The CDR3 DNA follows: TGTGCCAGCAGTTTATTCACAGGGGGAAGTGCTTTCTTT.

V gene TRBV2 combines with J gene TRBJ2-7; a weak D match, TRBD2 (5 bases). Germline-derived CDR1 and CDR2 are SNHLY and FYNNEI. The CDR3 loop spans 14 amino acids. The V end was cut by 2 bases, the J end by 6 bases, with 14 bases between. The CDR3 nucleotides are TGTGCCAGCAGTGAACGAGGGTTGATAATCGAGCAGTACTTC. Translating gives CASSERGLIIEQYF.

V is TRBV18 and J is TRBJ2-1; no firm D call. Trimming removed 2 bases at V and 7 bases at J, with 9 bases between. From germline, CDR1 is KGHSH and CDR2 LQKENI. The CDR3 spans 13 residues. CDR3 residues: CASSPDAVNEQFF. Here the CDR3 DNA reads TGTGCCAGCTCACCAGATGCGGTGAATGAGCAGTTCTTC.

The chain is built from TRBV6-5 and TRBJ2-7; D is perhaps TRBD2 (6 bases). CDR3 length: 15 residues. Trimming pared 0 bases from V and 4 bases from J, leaving 13 bases between. Germline V CDR1 and CDR2: MNHEY, SVGAGI. CDR3 protein: CASSYSGVGGYEQYF. CDR3 nucleotides: TGTGCCAGCAGTTACTCCGGGGTTGGGGGGTACGAGCAGTACTTC.

The chain recombines TRBV27 with TRBJ1-2; possible D gene TRBD1, 6 bases. CDR1 MNHEY and CDR2 SMNVEV come from the germline V gene (reference sequence). Trimming stripped 4 bases from V and 4 bases from J, with 16 bases between. The CDR3 spans 15 residues. The CDR3 loop is CASSSTTDRFYGYTF. The CDR3 nucleotides are TGTGCCAGCAGTTCGACGACAGACAGGTTCTATGGCTACACCTTC.

In this sample, this clone turned up many times. The sample holds other DNA sequences that translate to the same CDR3. The chain has TRBV5-1 and TRBJ1-4; 7 bases fit TRBD1. The CDR3 spans 13 residues. Germline trimming cut 5 bases from V and 7 bases from J; bases unmatched to any gene: 5. In germline, CDR1 is SGHRS, CDR2 YFSETQ. CDR3 in DNA: TGCGCCAGCAGTCTAGGGGGCGTTGAAAAACTGTTTTTT. Amino acids: CASSLGGVEKLFF.

The rearrangement uses TRBV27 and TRBJ1-1; no clear D gene. The V end lost 2 bases, the J end lost 4 bases, and 11 bases lay between the germline ends. CDR1 is MNHEY, CDR2 SMNVEV, per germline (reference sequence). This CDR3 region has 14 residues. CDR3 loop: CASSLDLYTTEAFF. DNA of the CDR3: TGTGCCAGCAGTTTAGACTTGTACACCACTGAAGCTTTCTTT.

The CDR3 loop is CASSLAPGGYTF. CDR3 DNA sequence: TGCGCCAGCAGCTTGGCCCCCGGTGGCTACACCTTC. The chain recombines TRBV5-1 with TRBJ1-2, with D hard to call. Trimming left V 0 bases short and J 7 bases short, with 7 bases between. The CDR3 loop spans 12 amino acids. Per the germline V gene, CDR1 is SGHRS and CDR2 is YFSETQ.

This chain connects TRBV28 to TRBJ1-4; weak D call: TRBD1 (5 bases). From germline, CDR1 is MDHEN and CDR2 SYDVKM. This CDR3 spans 13 amino acids. Trimming took 3 bases from V and 6 from J, leaving 8 bases between them. The CDR3 nucleotides read TGTGCCAGCAGTTTGATAGGGGATGAAAAACTGTTTTTT. This encodes CASSLIGDEKLFF. Combining the CDR3 with reference TRBV28 and TRBJ1-4 gives the whole variable domain DVKVTQSSRYLVKRTGEKVFLECVQDMDHENMFWYRQDPGLGLRLIYFSYDVKMKEKGDIPEGYSVSREKKERFSLILESASTNQTSMYLCASSLIGDEKLFFGSGTQLSVL.

The J gene is TRBJ1-1, the V gene TRBV4-1; 7 bases are shared with TRBD1. Germline V gene sequence: CDR1 MGHRA, CDR2 YSYEKL. The V gene end was trimmed by 1 base and the J gene end by 4 bases; junction bases not matched to a gene: 12. CDR3 length: 17 residues. Here the CDR3 DNA reads TGCGCCAGCAGCCAAGCCGGGACAGCCTCCCGCCGCACTGAAGCTTTCTTT. Encoded protein: CASSQAGTASRRTEAFF.

V is TRBV19 and J is TRBJ2-3; TRBD2 matches at 15 bases. The germline CDR1 and CDR2 sequences are LNHDA and SQIVND (reference sequence). The V and J ends lost 7 bases and 1 base, in that order; junction bases with no gene match: 3. There are 16 residues in the CDR3. In DNA form, the CDR3 reads TGTGCCAGTATGGGACTAGCGGGAGGACGCACAGATACGCAGTATTTT. Translation gives CASMGLAGGRTDTQYF. The entire variable domain, with the rest obtained from reference TRBV19 and TRBJ2-3, is as follows: DGGITQSPKYLFRKEGQNVTLSCEQNLNHDAMYWYRQDPGQGLRLIYYSQIVNDFQKGDIAEGYSVSREKKESFPLTVTSAQKNPTAFYLCASMGLAGGRTDTQYFGPGTRLTVL.

CDR3 nucleotides: TGTGCCAGCAGTTTTCTCCTATCAAGTGGCTCCTACGAGCAGTACTTC. It specifies CASSFLLSSGSYEQYF. The rearrangement links TRBV28 to TRBJ2-7; D ambiguous. Trimming stripped 3 bases from V and 0 bases from J, with 15 bases between. This CDR3 comprises 16 residues. Germline-derived CDR1 and CDR2 are MDHEN and SYDVKM.

V and J are TRBV11-2 and TRBJ1-3, with D perhaps TRBD1 (6 bases). The CDR3 has 13 residues. V lost 8 bases and J 0 bases, leaving 8 bases between the germline ends. The germline V gene has CDR1 SGHAT and CDR2 FQNNGV. CDR3 nucleotides: TGTGCCAGCTCAGGGGTCTCTGGAAACACCATATATTTT. It specifies CASSGVSGNTIYF.